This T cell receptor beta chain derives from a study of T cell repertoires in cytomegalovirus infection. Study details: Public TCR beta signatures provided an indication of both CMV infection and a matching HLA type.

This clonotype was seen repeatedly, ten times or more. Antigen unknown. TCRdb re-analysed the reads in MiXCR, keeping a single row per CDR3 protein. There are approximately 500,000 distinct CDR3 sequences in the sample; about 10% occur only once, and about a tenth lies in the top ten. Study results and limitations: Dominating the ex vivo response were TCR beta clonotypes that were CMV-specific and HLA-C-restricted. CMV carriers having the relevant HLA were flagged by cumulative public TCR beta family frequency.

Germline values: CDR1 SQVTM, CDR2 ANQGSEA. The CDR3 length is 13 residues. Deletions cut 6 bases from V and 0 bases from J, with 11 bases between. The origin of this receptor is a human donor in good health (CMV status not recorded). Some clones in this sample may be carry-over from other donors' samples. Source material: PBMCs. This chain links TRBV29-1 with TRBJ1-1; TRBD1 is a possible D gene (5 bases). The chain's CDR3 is CSVAGAVNTEAFF. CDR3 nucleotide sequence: TGCAGCGTCGCCGGGGCAGTGAACACTGAAGCTTTCTTT.